Following are 5 T cell receptor beta chains from one sample sequenced in a study of T cells in Graves' hyperthyroidism and ophthalmopathy. Authors of the study amplified TCR beta CDR3 regions from RNA transcripts. HTBI primers were the set used in a first-round RT-PCR of the TCR CDR3. TCRdb re-called the multiplex PCR reads through MiXCR, storing one row per CDR3 protein. The sample has about half a million distinct CDR3 sequences, approximately 23% seen once. The source material was blood. These receptors all come from a woman in her seventies with Graves' ophthalmopathy.

The genes are TRBV7-2 and TRBJ2-3; D may be TRBD1 (6 bases). The CDR3 is made up of 15 amino acids. The ends were cut back, 2 bases at V and 1 base at J, with 10 bases in the middle. Germline-derived CDR1 and CDR2 are SGHTA and FQGNSA. CDR3: CASSLNRVGTDTQYF. The DNA for the CDR3 is TGTGCCAGCAGCTTAAACAGGGTGGGCACAGATACGCAGTATTTT.

The DNA of the CDR3 is TGTGCCAGCAGCTACGTGGGGACGCTTAGCTCTGGGGCCAACGTCCTGACTTTC. Its translation is CASSYVGTLSSGANVLTF. The chain is built from TRBV6-5 and TRBJ2-6; perhaps D is TRBD1 or TRBD2 (5 bases each). Germline V lookup: CDR1 MNHEY, CDR2 SVGAGI. Trimming shortened V by 6 bases and J by 0 bases, and 18 bases separated the two germline ends. The CDR3 contains 18 residues.

This clonotype has just a few counts. The chain combines TRBV20-1 with TRBJ2-5, with a tentative D call TRBD2 (5 bases). Trimming took off 6 bases at V and 10 bases at J, with 18 bases between the two ends. Germline loops: CDR1 DFQATT, CDR2 SNEGSKA (reference sequence). The CDR3 is 12 residues long. The CDR3 bases are TGCAGTGCCCTCGAGGGAAACGTTGGCCAGTACTTC. It codes for CSALEGNVGQYF.

This clonotype has a count of ten or more. The chain uses TRBV7-2 and TRBJ2-1; no reliable D call. V was trimmed by 1 base and J by 5 bases, leaving 3 bases between them. Germline CDR1 and CDR2: SGHTA and FQGNSA. CDR3 length equals 12 residues. CDR3 region: CASSLGDNEQFF. The CDR3 nucleotides read TGTGCCAGCAGCTTAGGAGACAATGAGCAGTTCTTC.

This clonotype was seen a single time. This may arise from a read error, as a much more abundant clone is one base away. V usage is TRBV28 and J usage is TRBJ1-2, with no clear D. Germline assignment: CDR1 MDHEN and CDR2 SYDVKM. Trimming pared 4 bases from V and 0 bases from J, leaving 6 bases between. This CDR3 spans 13 amino acids. CDR3 nucleotide sequence: TGTGCCAGCAGTTCTTTCCCTAACTATGGCTACACCTTC. As protein: CASSSFPNYGYTF.